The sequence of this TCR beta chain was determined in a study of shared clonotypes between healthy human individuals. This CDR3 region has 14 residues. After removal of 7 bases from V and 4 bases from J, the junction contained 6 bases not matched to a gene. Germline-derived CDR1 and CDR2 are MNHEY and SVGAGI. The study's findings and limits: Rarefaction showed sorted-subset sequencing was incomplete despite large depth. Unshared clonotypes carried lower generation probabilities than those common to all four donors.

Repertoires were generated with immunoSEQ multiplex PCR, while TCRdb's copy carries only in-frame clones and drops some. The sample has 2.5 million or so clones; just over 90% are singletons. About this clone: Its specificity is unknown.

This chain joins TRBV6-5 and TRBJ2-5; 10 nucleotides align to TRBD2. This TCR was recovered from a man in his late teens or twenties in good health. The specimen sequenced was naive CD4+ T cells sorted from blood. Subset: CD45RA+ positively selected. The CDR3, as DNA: TGTGCCAGCACCCCAGCGGGGGGGAGAGAGACCCAGTACTTC. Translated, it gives CASTPAGGRETQYF.